Below, 29 T cell receptor beta chains from the same sample are listed, as sequenced in a study of blood T cell repertoires in COVID-19. The data were produced by immunoSEQ multiplex PCR, yet TCRdb's version contains in-frame clones alone and is incomplete. Among tens of thousands of clones listed, around nine tenths were seen once. The sample taken for sequencing was peripheral blood. The origin of the receptors is a human donor in a cohort sampled during active COVID-19.

J is TRBJ1-6 and V is TRBV5-1; 7 positions match TRBD1. This CDR3 has 15 residues. Trimming cost V 3 bases and J 7 bases; bases outside gene matches: 7. Germline CDR1 reads SGHRS; CDR2 reads YFSETQ. DNA for the CDR3: TGCGCCAGCAGCTCCGACACAGGGGTAAATTCACCCCTCCACTTT. Residues: CASSSDTGVNSPLHF.

This clone was observed a handful of times. In DNA, the CDR3 is TGCGCCAGCAGCCAGGACAGGGGTTCACCCCTCCACTTT. Encoded protein: CASSQDRGSPLHF. The gene calls are TRBV4-1 and TRBJ1-6; 9 bases agree with TRBD1. Trimming took 3 bases from V and 9 from J; bases not matched to a gene: 0. Germline values: CDR1 MGHRA, CDR2 YSYEKL. The CDR3 is 13 residues long.

This clone was observed a single time. The chain employs TRBV9 and TRBJ1-2; possible D gene TRBD1, 6 bases. Trimming removed 2 bases from V and 0 bases from J, with 11 bases in between. Germline V gives CDR1 SGDLS, CDR2 YYNGEE. There are 15 residues in the CDR3. Written as DNA, the CDR3 is TGTGCCAGCAGCGTGGAGGACAGACCTAACTATGGCTACACCTTC. The encoded protein is CASSVEDRPNYGYTF.

The chain links TRBV27 to TRBJ2-7; D is undetermined. Germline V gives CDR1 MNHEY, CDR2 SMNVEV (reference sequence). The CDR3 length is 13 residues. The V end lost 2 bases, the J end lost 1 base, and 6 bases lay between the germline ends. CDR3 loop: CASSLQVSYEQYF. Written as DNA, the CDR3 is TGTGCCAGCAGTTTACAGGTGTCCTACGAGCAGTACTTC.

This chain joins TRBV9 and TRBJ2-7; possible D gene TRBD2, 7 bases. V shed 4 bases and J shed 7 bases, with 24 bases lying between them. This CDR3 is built from 16 residues. Per germline, CDR1 SGDLS and CDR2 YYNGEE. The CDR3 DNA is TGTGCCAGCAGCCCTCCTGCGGGGGCCCCGTTCGGGGAGCAGTACTTC. Residues: CASSPPAGAPFGEQYF.

J is TRBJ1-6 and V is TRBV4-3; 9 nucleotides line up with TRBD1. The CDR3 consists of 16 residues. Per germline, CDR1 LGHNA and CDR2 YSLEER. The J segment lost 10 bases and the V segment lost 0 bases, leaving 7 bases of the junction unmatched. The CDR3 protein is CASSQDGQGLRSPLHF. Written as DNA, the CDR3 is TGCGCCAGCAGCCAAGATGGACAGGGGCTTCGATCACCCCTCCACTTT.

The chain employs TRBV6-5 and TRBJ1-1; 11 bases are a match to TRBD1. Germline V gene data show CDR1 as MNHEY and CDR2 as SVGAGI. CDR3 length: 15 residues. Losses at the gene ends were 4 bases for V and 3 bases for J; bases not matched to a gene: 4. The CDR3 DNA is TGTGCCAGCAGTTCAGGGACAGGGGGTGACACTGAAGCTTTCTTT. As protein: CASSSGTGGDTEAFF.

The rearrangement uses TRBV30 and TRBJ2-6, with a possible D match to TRBD2 (7 bases). The CDR3 is made up of 15 amino acids. The V end was cut by 2 bases, the J end by 2 bases, with 10 bases between. Germline V CDR1 and CDR2: GTSNPN, SVGIG (reference sequence). The CDR3 sequence is CAWSRGGAGANVLTF. For the CDR3, the DNA is TGTGCCTGGAGTAGGGGGGGGGCTGGGGCCAACGTCCTGACTTTC.

The chain is built from TRBV27 and TRBJ2-7; no clear D. CDR3 length equals 15 residues. Trimming removed 3 bases from V and 3 bases from J, with 15 bases in between. The germline V gene encodes CDR1 MNHEY and CDR2 SMNVEV (reference sequence). As DNA, the CDR3 is TGTGCCAGCAGTTTGACGAGCCTAGGATTCTACGAGCAGTACTTC. This gives the protein CASSLTSLGFYEQYF.

The chain links TRBV12-3 or TRBV12-4 to TRBJ2-7, with 10 bases aligning to TRBD2. The junction had 5 bases not matched to a gene; V was cut back by 8 bases and J by 4 bases. The CDR3 sequence is 13 residues long. In nucleotides, the CDR3 is TGTGCCAGCGGGGTGACTAGCGGGTACGAGCAGTACTTC. Translated: CASGVTSGYEQYF.

This clone was detected once. V usage is TRBV7-2 and J usage is TRBJ1-5; D ambiguous. The V end was cut by 5 bases, the J end by 5 bases, with 10 bases between. There are 13 residues in the CDR3. Germline CDR1 is SGHTA and CDR2 is FQGNSA. The CDR3 loop reads CASSPDGDQPQHF. CDR3 nucleotide sequence: TGTGCCAGCAGCCCAGACGGGGATCAGCCCCAGCATTTT.

The chain couples TRBV2 to TRBJ2-2; D possibly corresponds to TRBD2 (6 bases). Germline CDR1 is SNHLY and CDR2 is FYNNEI. This CDR3 contains 15 residues. Trimming removed 5 bases from V and 1 base from J, with 11 bases in between. CDR3 coding DNA: TGTGCCAGCAGTCGGGGACTCCGGAACACCGGGGAGCTGTTTTTT. It codes for CASSRGLRNTGELFF.

The chain uses TRBV5-1 and TRBJ1-4, with D maybe TRBD1 (5 bases). Germline CDR1 is SGHRS and CDR2 is YFSETQ. V lost 4 bases, J lost 8 bases, and 21 bases lay in between. The CDR3 totals 16 residues. This chain's CDR3 is CASSHFGPGQEEKLFF. In DNA, the CDR3 is TGCGCCAGCAGCCACTTTGGACCAGGGCAGGAGGAAAAACTGTTTTTT.

This clone was found once. V is TRBV6-5 and J is TRBJ2-3; D remains ambiguous. CDR1 and CDR2 from the germline V gene are MNHEY and SVGAGI. V was pared by 5 bases and J by 2 bases, with 5 bases between. The CDR3 length is 12 residues. CDR3 loop: CASSRDTDTQYF. The CDR3 coding sequence is TGTGCCAGCAGTCGAGACACAGATACGCAGTATTTT.

The chain uses TRBV6-2 or TRBV6-3 and TRBJ1-5; 9 bases map to TRBD1. V lost 6 bases and J lost 1; bases outside the gene matches: 19. Germline assignment: CDR1 MNHEY and CDR2 SVGEGT. CDR3 size: 20 residues. The CDR3 DNA follows: TGTGCCAGCAGCTATAGGGGGTCGCGGGGACAGGGTCGAAGCAATCAGCCCCAGCATTTT. This sequence encodes CASSYRGSRGQGRSNQPQHF.

The rearrangement uses TRBV5-7 and TRBJ1-3, with unresolved D. TRBV5-7 is an ORF for which the function is uncertain. The V and J ends lost 0 bases and 4 bases respectively, with 20 bases between them. CDR3 length equals 18 residues. CDR3 protein: CASSLVVGRGSGGNTIYF. The CDR3 nucleotides read TGTGCCAGCAGCTTGGTAGTAGGGAGAGGGTCTGGGGGAAACACCATATATTTT.

This chain joins TRBV27 and TRBJ2-3; D is possibly TRBD1 (5 bases). CDR3 size: 14 residues. The germline CDR1 and CDR2 sequences are MNHEY and SMNVEV (reference sequence). Trimming stripped 5 bases from V and 4 bases from J, with 13 bases between. The CDR3 region is CASSPQGWADTQYF. Written as DNA, the CDR3 is TGTGCCAGCAGTCCTCAGGGTTGGGCAGATACGCAGTATTTT.

This sequence joins TRBV11-2 and TRBJ2-1; TRBD1 is a possible D gene (6 bases). Germline CDR1 and CDR2: SGHAT and FQNNGV. The CDR3 is 16 amino acids. V was cut by 5 bases and J by 8 bases, with 22 bases left in between. In nucleotides, the CDR3 is TGTGCCAGCAGCGCCAGTCCCGGGACATGGTCCGATGAGCAGTTCTTC. This gives the protein CASSASPGTWSDEQFF. Combining the CDR3 with reference TRBV11-2 and TRBJ2-1 gives the whole variable domain EAGVAQSPRYKIIEKRQSVAFWCNPISGHATLYWYQQILGQGPKLLIQFQNNGVVDDSQLPKDRFSAERLKGVDSTLKIQPAKLEDSAVYLCASSASPGTWSDEQFFGPGTRLTVL.

This clone was found once. The chain joins TRBV5-4 to TRBJ2-3; D is undetermined. Germline CDR1 reads SGHNT; CDR2 reads YYREEE (reference sequence). V lost 0 bases and J lost 2, with 7 bases in between. This CDR3 spans 14 amino acids. The CDR3 region has the DNA TGTGCCAGCAGCTTGGGGCAGAACACAGATACGCAGTATTTT. Translation: CASSLGQNTDTQYF. Based on the CDR3 plus reference TRBV5-4 and TRBJ2-3, the full variable domain is ETGVTQSPTHLIKTRGQQVTLRCSSQSGHNTVSWYQQALGQGPQFIFQYYREEENGRGNFPPRFSGLQFPNYSSELNVNALELDDSALYLCASSLGQNTDTQYFGPGTRLTVL.

This clone qualifies as medium-sized. The gene calls are TRBV6-5 and TRBJ2-3, with a possible D match to TRBD2 (6 bases). Looked up from germline, CDR1 is MNHEY and CDR2 is SVGAGI. V lost 2 bases, J lost 5 bases, and 17 bases lay in between. CDR3 length equals 16 residues. The CDR3 sequence: CASSYDSGDSGDTQYF. The CDR3 nucleotides are TGTGCCAGCAGTTACGACTCGGGGGACTCAGGAGATACGCAGTATTTT.

This clone was observed once. The chain combines TRBV4-2 with TRBJ2-2; 12 bases match TRBD1. The CDR3 is 20 residues long. CDR1 and CDR2 (germline): LGHNA, YNFKEQ. The trim removed 3 bases at V and 6 bases at J, leaving 17 bases unmatched. The CDR3 bases are TGTGCCAGCAGCCATAACCCTGGGACAGGGGGCGCACTAATGGCCGGGGAGCTGTTTTTT. This sequence encodes CASSHNPGTGGALMAGELFF.

Only one count was recorded for this clone. This chain joins TRBV11-1 and TRBJ2-5; 8 positions match TRBD2. There are 14 residues in the CDR3. CDR1 and CDR2 (germline): SGHAT, FQDESV (reference sequence). V was pared by 3 bases and J by 4 bases, with 4 bases of the junction left unmatched. The chain's CDR3 is CASSFDSGGETQYF. The CDR3 nucleotides read TGTGCCAGCAGCTTCGACAGCGGGGGAGAGACCCAGTACTTC.

This rearrangement joins TRBV7-2 to TRBJ2-5; D might be TRBD2 (6 bases). There are 15 residues in the CDR3. The V gene's germline CDR1 is SGHTA and CDR2 FQGNSA. V was clipped by 5 bases and J by 1 base, with 14 bases between them. CDR3 DNA sequence: TGTGCCAGCAGCAAGGGACTTGGGGTCCAAGAGACCCAGTACTTC. As protein: CASSKGLGVQETQYF.

The chain has TRBV4-2 and TRBJ2-7, with D maybe TRBD1 (6 bases). The length of the CDR3 is 15 residues. Trimming stripped 0 bases from V and 3 bases from J, with 12 bases between. The germline gives CDR1 LGHNA, CDR2 YNFKEQ. The CDR3 DNA follows: TGTGCCAGCAGCCAAGAGACAGGAGGTTACTACGAGCAGTACTTC. This codes for CASSQETGGYYEQYF.

This clone appeared once. The rearrangement joins TRBV24-1 to TRBJ2-3, with D possibly being TRBD1 (6 bases). CDR1 and CDR2 from the germline V gene are KGHDR and SFDVKD. This CDR3 is built from 15 residues. The V end was cut by 4 bases, the J end by 8 bases, with 18 bases between. CDR3 in DNA: TGTGCCACCAGTGACCCGAGGACAGAAGTTGCTACGCAGTATTTT. Its protein is CATSDPRTEVATQYF.

This clone was observed a single time. The chain uses TRBV3-1 (or the pseudogene TRBV3-2) and TRBJ2-7; D is possibly TRBD2 (7 bases). This CDR3 is 15 amino acids long. Trimming shortened V by 0 bases and J by 5 bases, and 14 bases separated the two germline ends. CDR1 is LGHDT, CDR2 YNNKEL, per germline (reference sequence). In DNA form, the CDR3 reads TGTGCCAGCAGCCAAGATGATGGGGGGGCCCACGAGCAGTACTTC. This sequence encodes CASSQDDGGAHEQYF.

The CDR3 coding sequence is TGTGCCAGCAGCCTGAGTGGCGGACAGGACTACGAGCAGTACTTC. The encoded protein is CASSLSGGQDYEQYF. The chain carries TRBV3-1 (or the pseudogene TRBV3-2) and TRBJ2-7; TRBD1 matches 7 bases. The germline V gene encodes CDR1 LGHDT and CDR2 YNNKEL (reference sequence). This CDR3 is built from 15 residues. V trimming: 4 bases; J trimming: 3 bases; junction bases outside the gene matches: 9.

The chain recombines TRBV4-3 with TRBJ2-7; the match to TRBD2 covers 7 bases. With 1 base clipped from V and 3 bases from J, the junction kept 6 bases outside the gene matches. Germline V gene data show CDR1 as LGHNA and CDR2 as YSLEER. This CDR3 is 15 amino acids long. DNA of the CDR3: TGCGCCAGCAGCCAAGGGGCGGGGGAGTTCTACGAGCAGTACTTC. The encoded protein is CASSQGAGEFYEQYF.

The chain links TRBV5-6 to TRBJ1-6; D not certain. The CDR3 loop spans 15 amino acids. The V gene's germline CDR1 is SGHDT and CDR2 YYEEEE. The V end was cut by 0 bases, the J end by 0 bases, with 4 bases between. The CDR3 here is CASSLDNSYNSPLHF. The CDR3 bases are TGTGCCAGCAGCTTGGACAACTCCTATAATTCACCCCTCCACTTT.